The 14 T cell receptor beta chains reported below all come from one sample, sequenced in a study of T cells in Graves' hyperthyroidism and ophthalmopathy. The CDR3 regions of TCR beta were amplified from RNA transcripts. The HTBI set primed first-round TCR CDR3 RT-PCR. Each CDR3 protein gets one entry after TCRdb re-called the multiplex PCR reads with MiXCR. The sample lists under 600,000 distinct CDR3 sequences, more than 15% seen once, with about 3.5% in the top ten. The sample comprised blood. The receptor set was obtained from a woman aged 40 to 55 with Graves' ophthalmopathy.

In this sample, this clonotype turned up many times. V and J are TRBV28 and TRBJ2-3; TRBD2 is a possible D gene (7 bases). The CDR3 covers 15 residues. Trimming pared 5 bases from V and 3 bases from J, leaving 15 bases between. The germline CDR1 and CDR2 sequences are MDHEN and SYDVKM. This chain's CDR3 is CASSPRGGETDTQYF. As DNA, the CDR3 is TGTGCCAGCAGTCCCAGGGGAGGGGAGACAGATACGCAGTATTTT.

This clonotype was recorded many times. The chain carries TRBV7-2 and TRBJ1-2, with D tentatively TRBD1 (5 bases). The CDR3 has 13 amino acids. The germline V and J ends were trimmed by 1 base and 6 bases, with 9 bases remaining between them. CDR1 is SGHTA and CDR2 is FQGNSA in the germline V gene. CDR3 coding DNA: TGTGCCAGCAGCTTAGGAGGGGAGCATGGCTACACCTTC. Translated: CASSLGGEHGYTF.

A single count supports this clonotype. The chain combines TRBV19 with TRBJ2-1; 9 positions agree with TRBD2. The J segment lost 6 bases and the V segment lost 1 base, leaving 4 bases of the junction unmatched. Germline V gives CDR1 LNHDA, CDR2 SQIVND (reference sequence). The length of the CDR3 is 15 residues. The CDR3 DNA follows: TGTGCCAGTAGTATAGGCGGGGGGGGCCCCAATGAGCAGTTCTTC. It encodes CASSIGGGGPNEQFF.

Ten or more counts support this clonotype. The chain is built from TRBV12-3 or TRBV12-4 and TRBJ1-1; D ambiguous. V dropped 10 bases and J dropped 0 bases, with 15 bases sitting between them. The CDR3 spans 14 residues. CDR3 bases: TGTGCCACCCTCGGGCCCCCACTGAACACTGAAGCTTTCTTT. Translation: CATLGPPLNTEAFF.

This clonotype has more than one count but fewer than ten. The gene calls are TRBV9 and TRBJ2-3, with a tentative D call TRBD1 (6 bases). V lost 2 bases and J 3 bases, leaving 13 bases between the germline ends. The CDR3 totals 15 residues. The V gene's germline CDR1 is SGDLS and CDR2 YYNGEE. In nucleotides, the CDR3 is TGTGCCAGCAGCGTGGAGAGGCAGGGGACAGATACGCAGTATTTT. Its protein is CASSVERQGTDTQYF.

Ten or more counts support this clonotype. V is TRBV27 and J is TRBJ2-7, with D perhaps being TRBD1 or TRBD2 (5 bases each). CDR3 length equals 14 residues. CDR1 and CDR2 (germline): MNHEY, SMNVEV (reference sequence). Trimming removed 6 bases from V and 3 bases from J, with 15 bases in between. CDR3 region: CASSPVGEDYEQYF. The CDR3, as DNA: TGTGCCAGCAGCCCCGTGGGGGAAGACTACGAGCAGTACTTC.

This clonotype has ten or more counts. The V and J genes are TRBV12-3 or TRBV12-4 and TRBJ2-2; D is possibly TRBD2 (6 bases). V was clipped by 3 bases and J by 7 bases, with 15 bases between them. The CDR3 is made up of 15 amino acids. The CDR3 DNA reads as TGTGCCAGCAGTTTGGCAACGGGAGCTAACGGGGAGCTGTTTTTT. This gives the protein CASSLATGANGELFF.

J is TRBJ2-4 and V is TRBV5-6; D is ambiguous. V was pared by 2 bases and J by 0 bases, with 6 bases between. The CDR3 loop spans 14 amino acids. Germline assignment: CDR1 SGHDT and CDR2 YYEEEE. The DNA of the CDR3 is TGTGCCAGCAGCTTTACGGTAGCCAAAAACATTCAGTACTTC. Translation gives CASSFTVAKNIQYF.

This clonotype was observed many times. The CDR3 sequence is CASSASGPNTGELFF. DNA of the CDR3: TGTGCCAGCAGTGCTAGCGGCCCTAACACCGGGGAGCTGTTTTTT. This chain joins TRBV2 and TRBJ2-2, with 7 bases aligning to TRBD2. Losses at the gene ends were 4 bases for V and 2 bases for J; bases not matched to a gene: 4. Germline loops: CDR1 SNHLY, CDR2 FYNNEI. The CDR3 is made up of 15 amino acids.

This clonotype has at least ten counts. V usage is TRBV18 and J usage is TRBJ1-1; D not certain. Germline V gene data show CDR1 as KGHSH and CDR2 as LQKENI. V lost 2 bases to trimming and J lost 2 bases, with 18 bases between them. The CDR3 is made up of 17 amino acids. DNA of the CDR3: TGTGCCAGCTCACCAATACCCCCGGGAGGGAACAACACTGAAGCTTTCTTT. This translates into CASSPIPPGGNNTEAFF.

This clonotype occurred many times. The chain couples TRBV7-9 to TRBJ1-1; 11 bases are shared with TRBD1. CDR1 SEHNR and CDR2 FQNEAQ come from the germline V gene (reference sequence). V shed 0 bases, J shed 3 bases, and the junction held 12 bases outside the gene matches. The CDR3 covers 19 residues. The CDR3 here is CASSLAVGQGAVVYTEAFF. CDR3 coding DNA: TGTGCCAGCAGCTTAGCAGTAGGACAGGGGGCGGTGGTTTACACTGAAGCTTTCTTT.

This clonotype came up many times. The rearrangement links TRBV2 to TRBJ1-1; 7 bases are shared with TRBD1. The germline V gene has CDR1 SNHLY and CDR2 FYNNEI. The CDR3 is 15 amino acids. J lost 4 bases, V lost 4 bases, and 9 bases had no gene match. In nucleotides, the CDR3 is TGTGCCAGCAGTGCGTCGTACAGGGGTATCACTGAAGCTTTCTTT. This codes for CASSASYRGITEAFF.

This clonotype was counted between two and nine times. The CDR3: CASDSAYSNQPQHF. CDR3 nucleotides: TGTGCCAGCGACAGTGCCTATAGCAATCAGCCCCAGCATTTT. The chain is built from TRBV6-1 and TRBJ1-5; D is possibly TRBD1 (5 bases). From germline, CDR1 is MNHNS and CDR2 SASEGT. This CDR3 region has 14 residues. Between the trimmed V and J ends, which lost 8 bases and 0 bases, there was a span of 11 bases.

This clonotype was recorded at least ten times. CDR3 sequence reads: CASSLGQGGADTQYF. CDR3 sequence (DNA): TGTGCCAGCAGCCTTGGACAGGGAGGGGCAGATACGCAGTATTTT. The genes are TRBV11-3 and TRBJ2-3, with TRBD1 as a possible D gene (8 bases). The V end was cut by 5 bases, the J end by 4 bases, with 16 bases between. In germline, CDR1 is SGHNT, CDR2 YENEEA. The CDR3 has 15 amino acids.